This is a list of T cell receptor beta chains from one sample in a study of early T cells in non-severe SARS-CoV-2 infection. MiXCR was run by TCRdb on the 5' RACE reads, yielding one entry per CDR3 protein. The sample consists of 70,000 to 85,000 distinct CDR3 sequences, around 12% of them appearing once. The sequencing input was whole blood. The origin of the receptors is an adult who was a healthcare worker with PCR-confirmed SARS-CoV-2 infection or an uninfected control (not recorded which). Both conserved end residues are part of each CDR3. A D gene is named only where the DNA matches it firmly. Rows may omit the clone size; those that give it use once, few, many or a size class.

clone size	D gene	V gene	J gene	CDR3 protein	CDR3 DNA
few	NA	TRBV7-9	TRBJ1-2	CASKLPGPRHGYTF	TGTGCCAGCAAGCTTCCCGGGCCGCGCCATGGCTACACCTTC
few	NA	TRBV7-7	TRBJ2-5	CASSLEGVPGETQYF	TGTGCTAGCAGCTTAGAGGGAGTCCCGGGAGAGACCCAGTACTTC
few	NA	TRBV6-4	TRBJ1-6	CASSLEQGSASPLHF	TGTGCCAGCAGTCTTGAGCAGGGGAGTGCTTCACCCCTCCACTTT
few	NA	TRBV6-1	TRBJ1-5	CASRPGSRSNQPQHF	TGTGCCAGCAGACCGGGATCCCGTTCCAATCAGCCCCAGCATTTT
few	NA	TRBV25-1	TRBJ2-3	CASRASRSPTDTQYF	TGTGCCAGCAGGGCTTCCAGGTCCCCCACAGATACGCAGTATTTT
few	TRBD2	TRBV20-1	TRBJ2-1	CSARDLRDYHSYNEQFF	TGCAGTGCTAGAGATCTCCGGGACTACCATTCATACAATGAGCAGTTCTTC
many	TRBD1	TRBV5-8	TRBJ1-2	CASSGDRFYGYTF	TGTGCCAGCAGCGGGGACAGGTTCTATGGCTACACCTTC
NA	NA	TRBV25-1	TRBJ2-3	CASTKGSGTDTQYF	TGTGCCAGCACCAAGGGGTCGGGCACAGATACGCAGTATTTT
many	NA	TRBV6-2/TRBV6-3	TRBJ2-6	CASSYSIGGDWLANVLTF	TGTGCCAGCAGTTACTCGATAGGGGGTGACTGGTTGGCCAACGTCCTGACTTTC
many	TRBD1	TRBV7-2	TRBJ2-1	CASSPWDRAVEQFF	TGTGCCAGCAGCCCGTGGGACAGGGCTGTTGAGCAGTTCTTC
few	NA	TRBV6-5	TRBJ1-6	CASRRVTAANSPLHF	TGTGCCAGCCGCCGGGTAACGGCGGCTAATTCACCCCTCCACTTT
once	NA	TRBV6-5	TRBJ1-5	CASGALGNQPQHF	TGTGCCAGCGGGGCCCTAGGTAATCAGCCCCAGCATTTT
few	NA	TRBV5-6	TRBJ2-6	CASSLAGDSGANVLTF	TGTGCCAGCAGCTTGGCCGGTGACTCTGGGGCCAACGTCCTGACTTTC
NA	NA	TRBV6-2/TRBV6-3	TRBJ2-1	CASSYGAGFGLEQFF	TGTGCCAGCAGTTACGGTGCGGGGTTTGGTCTTGAGCAGTTCTTC
many	NA	TRBV24-1	TRBJ2-7	CATSDPRGSGYEQYF	TGTGCCACCAGTGATCCTAGGGGGAGCGGTTACGAGCAGTACTTC
NA	NA	TRBV19	TRBJ2-2	CASSFRRARGGSGELFF	TGTGCCAGTAGTTTTCGCCGGGCCAGAGGAGGTTCCGGGGAGCTGTTTTTT
few	TRBD2	TRBV11-2	TRBJ2-5	CASSSTSGQYQETQYF	TGTGCCAGCAGCTCGACTAGCGGGCAGTACCAAGAGACCCAGTACTTC
many	NA	TRBV7-8	TRBJ1-1	CASSLGANTEAFF	TGTGCCAGCAGCTTAGGGGCGAACACTGAAGCTTTCTTT
many	TRBD2	TRBV11-2	TRBJ2-7	CASSLSGSSSYEQYF	TGTGCCAGCAGCTTAAGCGGGAGTTCTTCCTACGAGCAGTACTTC
many	NA	TRBV21-1	TRBJ2-3	CASSKAGQGCVDTQYF	TGTGCCAGCAGCAAGGCAGGGCAGGGTTGTGTGGATACGCAGTATTTT
many	TRBD1	TRBV7-9	TRBJ1-3	CASSRDRAGNTIYF	TGTGCCAGCAGCCGAGACAGGGCCGGAAACACCATATATTTT
once	NA	TRBV5-4	TRBJ2-7	CASSLAGNPPYEQYF	TGTGCCAGCAGCTTGGCCGGGAACCCCCCCTACGAGCAGTACTTC
NA	NA	TRBV7-2	TRBJ2-3	CASSPTWGTSSTDTQYF	TGTGCCAGCAGCCCAACTTGGGGGACATCTAGCACAGATACGCAGTATTTT
many	NA	TRBV5-1	TRBJ2-3	CASSYRLMTDTQYF	TGCGCCAGCAGCTACCGTCTAATGACAGATACGCAGTATTTT
NA	NA	TRBV6-2/TRBV6-3	TRBJ1-2	CASSQGYGYTF	TGTGCCAGCAGCCAGGGGTATGGCTACACCTTC
few	NA	TRBV7-9	TRBJ2-7	CASSLGGEPTYEQYF	TGTGCCAGCAGCTTAGGTGGGGAGCCCACCTACGAGCAGTACTTC
few	NA	TRBV7-2	TRBJ2-1	CASSLFGGTRQFF	TGTGCCAGCAGCTTATTCGGGGGCACAAGGCAGTTCTTC
many	NA	TRBV20-1	TRBJ2-3	CSAVSPRTFTDTQYF	TGCAGTGCTGTATCGCCACGAACTTTCACAGATACGCAGTATTTT
NA	TRBD2	TRBV6-5	TRBJ2-7	CASSYSASGSPYEQYF	TGTGCCAGCAGTTACTCGGCTAGCGGGAGCCCCTACGAGCAGTACTTC
few	TRBD2	TRBV11-2	TRBJ2-5	CASSLDGAGPGETQYF	TGTGCCAGCAGCTTAGATGGAGCGGGACCCGGAGAGACCCAGTACTTC
NA	NA	TRBV24-1	TRBJ2-1	CATSDYYGGKGEQFF	TGTGCCACCAGTGATTATTATGGGGGAAAGGGGGAGCAGTTCTTC
NA	NA	TRBV29-1	TRBJ2-4	CSVDPGENIQYF	TGCAGCGTTGACCCGGGAGAAAACATTCAGTACTTC
few	NA	TRBV7-9	TRBJ2-5	CASSGQGGRKTQYF	TGTGCCAGCAGCGGCCAGGGGGGCAGGAAGACCCAGTACTTC
few	NA	TRBV6-5	TRBJ1-5	CASSYSAGPGVNQPQHF	TGTGCCAGCAGTTACTCAGCAGGGCCTGGTGTTAATCAGCCCCAGCATTTT
few	NA	TRBV24-1	TRBJ2-3	CATPEETDTQYF	TGTGCCACCCCCGAGGAGACAGATACGCAGTATTTT
many	TRBD2	TRBV7-8	TRBJ2-7	CASSGGSGTHYEQYF	TGTGCCAGCAGCGGAGGGAGCGGGACGCACTACGAGCAGTACTTC
many	NA	TRBV21-1	TRBJ1-2	CASSIRAYGYTF	TGTGCCAGCAGCATAAGGGCCTATGGCTACACCTTC
NA	NA	TRBV12-2	TRBJ2-7	CASRLPGLLISYEQYF	TGTGCAAGTCGCTTACCGGGACTTCTGATCTCCTACGAGCAGTACTTC
NA	TRBD2	TRBV4-1	TRBJ2-5	CASSQLGLAGGGVETQYF	TGCGCCAGCAGCCAACTAGGACTAGCGGGAGGTGGAGTCGAGACCCAGTACTTC
NA	NA	TRBV29-1	TRBJ2-3	CSVKERSTDTQYF	TGCAGCGTTAAAGAGAGGTCCACAGATACGCAGTATTTT
many	NA	TRBV7-2	TRBJ1-5	CASSTGTYQPQHF	TGTGCCAGCTCGACAGGCACATATCAGCCCCAGCATTTT
NA	NA	TRBV7-2	TRBJ2-3	CASSLAAGTGTDTQYF	TGTGCCAGCAGCTTAGCGGCGGGTACAGGCACAGATACGCAGTATTTT
NA	TRBD1	TRBV18	TRBJ1-5	CASSPNRGDRSNQPQHF	TGTGCCAGCTCTCCAAACAGGGGGGACCGAAGCAATCAGCCCCAGCATTTT
many	NA	TRBV19	TRBJ1-1	CASSTPPGRVNTEAFF	TGTGCCAGTAGTACACCGCCGGGACGAGTTAACACTGAAGCTTTCTTT
NA	NA	TRBV20-1	TRBJ1-2	CSAREGALVGNGYTF	TGCAGTGCTAGAGAGGGGGCCCTAGTTGGAAATGGCTACACCTTC
many	NA	TRBV10-1	TRBJ2-5	CASSDLPGETQYF	TGCGCCAGCAGTGATCTTCCAGGAGAGACCCAGTACTTC
NA	NA	TRBV5-1	TRBJ1-1	CASSLLLHTEAFF	TGCGCCAGCAGCTTGCTACTGCACACTGAAGCTTTCTTT
few	NA	TRBV20-1	TRBJ2-7	CSASVGPYEQYF	TGCAGTGCTAGTGTGGGCCCCTACGAGCAGTACTTC
many	TRBD1	TRBV20-1	TRBJ2-5	CSARAGQGTETQYF	TGCAGTGCTAGAGCGGGACAGGGGACAGAGACCCAGTACTTC
many	NA	TRBV10-3	TRBJ2-7	CAISESGGSSYEQYF	TGTGCCATCAGTGAGTCTGGGGGCTCGTCCTACGAGCAGTACTTC
few	NA	TRBV4-3	TRBJ1-6	CASSRERSYNSPLHF	TGCGCCAGCAGCCGCGAACGGTCCTATAATTCACCCCTCCACTTT
NA	NA	TRBV20-1	TRBJ1-5	CSARSIVNQPQHF	TGCAGTGCTAGATCCATTGTGAATCAGCCCCAGCATTTC
few	NA	TRBV10-2	TRBJ2-3	CASRPSGEIDTQYF	TGCGCCAGCAGGCCCTCCGGGGAGATAGATACGCAGTATTTT
NA	NA	TRBV12-3/TRBV12-4	TRBJ1-2	CASFHTRGTNYGYTF	TGTGCCAGCTTCCACACGAGGGGCACTAACTATGGCTACACCTTC
NA	NA	TRBV6-5	TRBJ1-5	CASSRGADNQPQHF	TGTGCCAGCAGTCGTGGGGCGGACAATCAGCCCCAGCATTTT